Following are 29 T cell receptor beta chains from one sample sequenced in a study of cytomegalovirus exposure and HLA in healthy donors. The primer mix had 60 Vbeta and 13 Jbeta primers. This table comes from immunoSEQ multiplex PCR, and its TCRdb copy is limited to in-frame clones, with some not included. The sample holds 120,000 or so clones, approximately 80% seen once. The specimen sequenced was PBMCs. The source is a male donor in good health and CMV-seronegative.

This clone appeared a few times. This chain joins TRBV19 and TRBJ2-7; D perhaps matches TRBD1 (5 bases). Germline CDR1 and CDR2: LNHDA and SQIVND (reference sequence). V was cut by 4 bases and J by 2 bases, with 12 bases left in between. There are 14 residues in the CDR3. CDR3 region: CASSTLGRAYEQYF. Written as DNA, the CDR3 is TGTGCCAGTAGTACTTTGGGCAGGGCCTACGAGCAGTACTTC. Variable domain in full (rest from reference TRBV19 and TRBJ2-7): DGGITQSPKYLFRKEGQNVTLSCEQNLNHDAMYWYRQDPGQGLRLIYYSQIVNDFQKGDIAEGYSVSREKKESFPLTVTSAQKNPTAFYLCASSTLGRAYEQYFGPGTRLTVT.

This clone was detected once. This chain connects TRBV27 to TRBJ2-7, with D unresolved. CDR3 length equals 12 residues. V was trimmed by 5 bases and J by 2 bases, leaving 7 bases between them. Germline V gene sequence: CDR1 MNHEY, CDR2 SMNVEV (reference sequence). CDR3 residues: CASSQGAYEQYF. The DNA for the CDR3 is TGTGCCAGCAGTCAAGGAGCCTACGAGCAGTACTTC.

The chain couples TRBV11-2 to TRBJ1-4; the D is unclear. The CDR3 extends over 14 amino acids. Trimming pared 1 base from V and 7 bases from J, leaving 10 bases between. The germline gives CDR1 SGHAT, CDR2 FQNNGV. In DNA form, the CDR3 reads TGTGCCAGCAGCTTAGGATCCGTCGGTGAAAAACTGTTTTTT. It specifies CASSLGSVGEKLFF.

This chain links TRBV19 with TRBJ2-3; 12 bases fit TRBD2. CDR1 and CDR2 from the germline V gene are LNHDA and SQIVND (reference sequence). This CDR3 has 15 residues. The trim removed 4 bases at V and 5 bases at J, leaving 4 bases unmatched. CDR3 DNA: TGTGCCAGTAGTACCCCGACTAGCGGGAGAGATACGCAGTATTTT. Protein product: CASSTPTSGRDTQYF.

The chain employs TRBV7-8 and TRBJ2-1; 9 nucleotides agree with TRBD1. Germline trimming cut 5 bases from V and 6 bases from J; bases unmatched to any gene: 2. Germline CDR1 is SGHVS and CDR2 is FQNEAQ. This CDR3 has 13 residues. The CDR3 nucleotides read TGTGCCAGCAGCGGGACAGGGAGCAATGAGCAGTTCTTC. Residues: CASSGTGSNEQFF.

This chain joins TRBV7-2 and TRBJ1-2; D gene unclear. V dropped 5 bases and J dropped 0 bases, with 10 bases sitting between them. The CDR3 runs to 14 residues. CDR1 is SGHTA and CDR2 is FQGNSA in the germline V gene. CDR3 sequence (DNA): TGTGCCAGCAGCCAACAGAGCTCTAACTATGGCTACACCTTC. This translates into CASSQQSSNYGYTF.

This rearrangement joins TRBV6-5 to TRBJ2-5; D may be TRBD1 (5 bases). Germline CDR1 reads MNHEY; CDR2 reads SVGAGI. This CDR3 spans 16 amino acids. V was cut by 0 bases and J by 4 bases, with 15 bases left in between. CDR3 region: CASSYSGRAGGETQYF. As DNA, the CDR3 is TGTGCCAGCAGTTACTCGGGCAGGGCCGGCGGAGAGACCCAGTACTTC.

A single count supports this clone. This chain connects TRBV4-2 to TRBJ2-2; no clear D gene. Germline V lookup: CDR1 LGHNA, CDR2 YNFKEQ. The CDR3 has 15 residues. V dropped 1 base and J dropped 9 bases, with 15 bases sitting between them. The CDR3 protein is CASSQGLVAGRELFF. The CDR3 nucleotides are TGTGCCAGCAGCCAAGGGCTAGTGGCCGGCCGGGAGCTGTTTTTT.

This sequence joins TRBV6-1 and TRBJ2-3, with 12 bases fitting TRBD2. CDR3 length: 18 amino acids. CDR1 and CDR2 from the germline V gene are MNHNS and SASEGT. V was pared by 2 bases and J by 2 bases, with 8 bases of the junction left unmatched. The CDR3 bases are TGTGCCAGCAGTGAAAGGAGACTAGCGGGGGCCTTCACAGATACGCAGTATTTT. Translation gives CASSERRLAGAFTDTQYF.

The gene calls are TRBV6-1 and TRBJ2-5; 9 nucleotides agree with TRBD2. The end of the DNA fits TRBJ2-7 better, so the J call may be wrong. The CDR3 is 15 amino acids. The V gene's germline CDR1 is MNHNS and CDR2 SASEGT. The CDR3 is CASRESLAGPSEQYF. The DNA of the CDR3 is TGTGCCAGCAGGGAAAGCCTAGCGGGACCCTCCGAGCAGTACTTC.

The V and J genes are TRBV11-3 and TRBJ2-2; D is unclear. The V gene lost 3 bases and the J gene lost 6 bases, with 8 bases spanning the gap. This CDR3 contains 13 residues. Per germline, CDR1 SGHNT and CDR2 YENEEA. CDR3 coding DNA: TGTGCCAGCAGCTTGCGCTCCGCCGGGGAGCTGTTTTTT. This encodes CASSLRSAGELFF.

There are a few counts of this clone. The germline gene is not matched at one end of the junction; a read error may be the cause. V usage is TRBV5-1 and J usage is TRBJ2-6; a weak D match, TRBD1 (6 bases). CDR1 is SGHRS, CDR2 YFSETQ, per germline. The CDR3 has 16 amino acids. This chain's CDR3 is CASSLVGALGANGLTF. CDR3 in DNA: TGCGCCAGCAGCTTGGTTGGGGCGCTGGGGGCCAACGGCCTGACTTTC.

The chain carries TRBV20-1 and TRBJ2-7, with D unresolved. Trimming took off 1 base at V and 6 bases at J, with 7 bases between the two ends. Germline loops: CDR1 DFQATT, CDR2 SNEGSKA (reference sequence). The CDR3 is made up of 11 amino acids. The CDR3 sequence is CSARGRLEQYF. CDR3 DNA sequence: TGCAGTGCTAGAGGCAGGCTCGAGCAGTACTTC.

This clone was seen a few times. The chain joins TRBV21-1 to TRBJ1-5; the table's TRBD1 call for D was not verified on the DNA. TRBV21-1 is a pseudogene segment. The CDR3 has 18 amino acids. The DNA for the CDR3 is TGTGCCAGCAGCACCCAAACGCGGCCAGGGGTGAGCAATCAGCCCCAGCATTTT. Protein product: CASSTQTRPGVSNQPQHF.

V usage is TRBV10-3 and J usage is TRBJ2-3; 7 nucleotides agree with TRBD2. The length of the CDR3 is 16 residues. The V segment lost 2 bases and the J segment 1 base; nucleotides outside the gene matches: 6. Per the germline V gene, CDR1 is ENHRY and CDR2 is SYGVKD. The CDR3 DNA sequence: TGTGCCATCAGTGAGGTTAAGGCGGGAGGCACAGATACGCAGTATTTT. It is translated as CAISEVKAGGTDTQYF.

A single count supports this clone. The rearrangement joins TRBV19 to TRBJ2-7, with TRBD2 matching over 11 bases. Trimming took 6 bases from V and 1 from J; bases not matched to a gene: 5. Germline CDR1 is LNHDA and CDR2 is SQIVND (reference sequence). The CDR3 has 15 residues. The CDR3 DNA follows: TGTGCCAGTAGAACGACTAGCGGGAAGTCCTACGAGCAGTACTTC. It translates to CASRTTSGKSYEQYF.

This chain uses TRBV11-1 with TRBJ2-6, with D possibly matching TRBD1 (6 bases). This CDR3 has 16 amino acids. Germline CDR1 and CDR2: SGHAT and FQDESV (reference sequence). Trimming cost V 5 bases and J 2 bases, with 13 bases left between them. CDR3 bases: TGTGCCAGCAGCCAAGGACCAGGGGCTGGGGCCAACGTCCTGACTTTC. Amino acid sequence: CASSQGPGAGANVLTF.

This chain connects TRBV27 to TRBJ2-1; tentative D call: TRBD2 (5 bases). Germline V lookup: CDR1 MNHEY, CDR2 SMNVEV (reference sequence). CDR3 length: 15 amino acids. V was pared by 3 bases and J by 4 bases, with 13 bases between. In DNA form, the CDR3 reads TGTGCCAGCAGTTTGGGCAGGACTTTATACAATGAGCAGTTCTTC. Translated: CASSLGRTLYNEQFF.

The J gene is TRBJ1-4, the V gene TRBV6-1; a weak D match, TRBD1 (6 bases). Germline CDR1 MNHNS, CDR2 SASEGT. Trimming took 0 bases from V and 4 from J, leaving 15 bases between them. The CDR3 extends over 17 amino acids. This CDR3 reads CASSEAAGFRGNEKLFF. CDR3 bases: TGTGCCAGCAGTGAAGCGGCAGGGTTCAGGGGTAATGAAAAACTGTTTTTT.

The V gene is TRBV19, the J gene TRBJ2-5; D unresolved. The CDR3 has 14 residues. Germline assignment: CDR1 LNHDA and CDR2 SQIVND (reference sequence). Trimming pared 3 bases from V and 5 bases from J, leaving 13 bases between. The CDR3 nucleotides read TGTGCCAGTAGTATGGGCCAGCCATTGGAGACCCAGTACTTC. This translates into CASSMGQPLETQYF.

The chain employs TRBV7-9 and TRBJ2-5, with 7 bases lining up with TRBD1. TRBJ2-7 explains the end of the DNA better; the J call may be wrong. The CDR3 totals 14 residues. Germline V gene lookup returns CDR1 SEHNR and CDR2 FQNEAQ (reference sequence). The CDR3 nucleotides read TGTGCCAGCAGCCCAGGGACAGCTCCCTACGAGCAGTACTTC. It codes for CASSPGTAPYEQYF.

The rearrangement joins TRBV27 to TRBJ1-2; 8 bases fit TRBD1. After removal of 6 bases from V and 8 bases from J, the junction contained 14 bases not matched to a gene. CDR3 length: 15 amino acids. Germline CDR1 MNHEY, CDR2 SMNVEV (reference sequence). CDR3 sequence (DNA): TGTGCCAGCAGCCCCCTAGACAGGGGCAGGGTGGGCTACACCTTC. This encodes CASSPLDRGRVGYTF.

CDR3 region: CASSPEWGSGAYNEQFF. The CDR3 DNA reads TGTGCCAGCAGCCCGGAGTGGGGTAGCGGGGCTTACAATGAGCAGTTCTTC. This chain connects TRBV11-2 to TRBJ2-1; 8 bases are a match to TRBD2. This CDR3 has 17 amino acids. The germline V gene has CDR1 SGHAT and CDR2 FQNNGV. V lost 5 bases, J lost 4 bases, and 13 bases stayed unmatched.

The gene calls are TRBV7-9 and TRBJ2-1, with 11 bases aligning to TRBD2. Germline V lookup: CDR1 SEHNR, CDR2 FQNEAQ (reference sequence). The CDR3 has 16 amino acids. The junction had 5 bases not matched to a gene; V was cut back by 0 bases and J by 7 bases. CDR3 DNA: TGTGCCAGCAGCTTAGCTAGCGGGAGGGGTGGTAATGAGCAGTTCTTC. Residues: CASSLASGRGGNEQFF.

The chain couples TRBV19 to TRBJ1-2; no firm D call. Trimming removed 1 base at V and 5 bases at J, with 14 bases between. The CDR3 sequence is 15 residues long. In germline, CDR1 is LNHDA, CDR2 SQIVND (reference sequence). The CDR3, as DNA: TGTGCCAGTAGTATAGGAATCTCGAGCTCTTATGGCTACACCTTC. It translates to CASSIGISSSYGYTF.

The chain uses TRBV11-3 and TRBJ1-1; 7 nucleotides align to TRBD1. Germline-derived CDR1 and CDR2 are SGHNT and YENEEA. V shed 1 base and J 1 base; nucleotides not matched to a gene: 6. CDR3 length: 16 residues. CDR3 sequence: CASSLGGHRGNTEAFF. The DNA for the CDR3 is TGTGCCAGCAGCTTAGGCGGGCACAGGGGGAACACTGAAGCTTTCTTT.

The chain carries TRBV9 and TRBJ1-1; 10 bases map to TRBD1. The CDR3 length is 17 residues. Germline CDR1 is SGDLS and CDR2 is YYNGEE. V lost 1 base and J lost 3; bases outside the gene matches: 9. As DNA, the CDR3 is TGTGCCAGCAGCGTAATCAAAATCGGGACAGGGGACACTGAAGCTTTCTTT. Encoded protein: CASSVIKIGTGDTEAFF.

The rearrangement uses TRBV19 and TRBJ2-1, with a possible D match to TRBD2 (5 bases). Trimming took 2 bases from V and 5 from J, leaving 10 bases between them. Germline lookup yields CDR1 LNHDA and CDR2 SQIVND (reference sequence). CDR3 length equals 14 residues. CDR3 in DNA: TGTGCCAGTAGTATAATAGCGTTGAACAATGAGCAGTTCTTC. Protein product: CASSIIALNNEQFF.

This clone was recorded a few times. This sequence joins TRBV5-4 and TRBJ2-7; 7 bases match TRBD2. This CDR3 has 16 amino acids. Losses at the gene ends were 0 bases for V and 0 bases for J; bases not matched to a gene: 6. From germline, CDR1 is SGHNT and CDR2 YYREEE (reference sequence). The CDR3 region is CASSLGALADSYEQYF. Here the CDR3 DNA reads TGTGCCAGCAGCTTGGGAGCCCTAGCGGACTCCTACGAGCAGTACTTC.